This record covers a single TCR beta chain. No antigen is known for it. The record originates from a study of immune evolution from preneoplasia to lung adenocarcinoma. Resections took place in Japan or China from about 2013 to 2017. Premalignant or tumor cells were enriched by macro-dissection after pathologic assessment. CDR3 length equals 12 residues. Germline assignment: CDR1 SGHRS and CDR2 YFSETQ. V lost 7 bases, J lost 6 bases, and 13 bases lay in between. Study-wide results and caveats: KRAS-mutant nodules had the highest T cell clonality.

Profiling relied on immunoSEQ multiplex PCR, and the TCRdb table lists in-frame clones only, not all of them. Counted here are over 3,000 clones, roughly 85% occurring once; the ten biggest clones make up 2.1%. V is TRBV5-1 and J is TRBJ1-2; no clear D. This TCR was recovered from a person aged 45 to 59 with lung adenocarcinoma. The sample comprised FFPE invasive lung adenocarcinoma tissue. The CDR3 nucleotides are TGCGCCAGCCGCCGAAGTGGGGATGGCTACACCTTC. Encoded protein: CASRRSGDGYTF. Drawing the rest from reference TRBV5-1 and TRBJ1-2, the complete variable domain is KAGVTQTPRYLIKTRGQQVTLSCSPISGHRSVSWYQQTPGQGLQFLFEYFSETQRNKGNFPGRFSGRQFSNSRSEMNVSTLELGDSALYLCASRRSGDGYTFGSGTRLTVV.